The 4 T cell receptor beta chains in this list originate from one sample, sequenced in a study of blood T cell repertoires in COVID-19. Assay used: immunoSEQ multiplex PCR; TCRdb lists only in-frame clones, some missing. Among some 200,000 clones, roughly nine tenths were seen once, and the ten largest hold 11%. The sample consisted of peripheral blood. The receptors derive from a woman in her sixties or seventies with COVID-19, enrolled during active disease.

The chain combines TRBV4-2 with TRBJ2-3, with TRBD2 matching over 9 bases. In germline, CDR1 is LGHNA, CDR2 YNFKEQ. Trimming removed 6 bases from V and 1 base from J; junction bases left unmatched: 5. The CDR3 contains 15 residues. The CDR3 loop reads CASRGGRERTDTQYF. Here the CDR3 DNA reads TGTGCCAGCAGGGGCGGGAGGGAGCGCACAGATACGCAGTATTTT.

The J gene is TRBJ2-5, the V gene TRBV9; D may be TRBD1 (5 bases). Germline V gives CDR1 SGDLS, CDR2 YYNGEE. The V and J ends lost 3 bases and 3 bases respectively, with 12 bases between them. The length of the CDR3 is 14 residues. The CDR3 region has the DNA TGTGCCAGCAGCGCCTTTTTAGGGGAAGAGACCCAGTACTTC. Translated: CASSAFLGEETQYF.

The rearrangement uses TRBV11-3 and TRBJ2-1; possible D gene TRBD2, 5 bases. The CDR3 consists of 15 residues. CDR1 is SGHNT and CDR2 is YENEEA in the germline V gene. Trimming cost V 1 base and J 6 bases, with 13 bases left between them. The CDR3 reads CASSLGPGRANEQFF. CDR3 DNA: TGTGCCAGCAGCTTAGGTCCGGGAAGAGCCAATGAGCAGTTCTTC.

The V gene is TRBV30, the J gene TRBJ1-6; no firm D call. The CDR3 totals 16 residues. Per germline, CDR1 GTSNPN and CDR2 SVGIG (reference sequence). V shed 2 bases and J shed 6 bases, with 17 bases lying between them. Here the CDR3 DNA reads TGTGCCTGGAGTTCGACACCACAGCTCACTAATTCACCCCTCCACTTT. Translated: CAWSSTPQLTNSPLHF.